Listed here is a single T cell receptor beta chain. The data belong to a study of shared clonotypes between healthy human individuals. Using immunoSEQ multiplex PCR, the repertoire was profiled, and TCRdb retains in-frame clones only, with some absent. The repertoire holds about 2.4 million clones, with under 95% as singletons. What was sequenced was naive CD4+ T cells from PBMCs. Subset reported: CD45RA+ positively selected. The source is a man aged 18-30 years in good health. Some clones in this sample may be carry-over from other donors' samples.

CDR3 DNA: TGTGCCAGCAGCTTAATGCCTAGCGTGAACGAGCAGTACTTC. Protein: CASSLMPSVNEQYF. The V call is TRBV7-3, the J call TRBJ2-7; the D gene is possibly TRBD2 (6 bases). The CDR3 is made up of 14 amino acids. Per germline, CDR1 SGHTA and CDR2 FQGTGA. V was clipped by 1 base and J by 5 bases, with 12 bases between them.